This T cell receptor (beta chain) was observed in a study of T cells after yellow fever vaccination. General study findings and limits: Reappearing after the booster were most of the clones from primary vaccination (around 95% CD4, around 88% CD8).

The table lists this clonotype with a few counts. Its antigen is undetermined. The CDR3 runs to 15 residues. V was pared by 4 bases and J by 1 base, with 13 bases between. Germline V gene sequence: CDR1 SGHVS, CDR2 FQNEAQ. Using its own MiXCR run on the 5' RACE reads, TCRdb lists one record per CDR3 protein. The sample lists some 550,000 distinct CDR3 sequences, 15% to 20% occurring once. This specimen consisted of PBMCs, obtained 15 days after the yellow fever booster vaccination. The clonotype originates from a man under 40 who received the YFV17D yellow fever vaccine. This chain connects TRBV7-8 to TRBJ1-1; possibly TRBD1 for D (6 bases). The CDR3 DNA reads as TGTGCCAGCAGCTCGAACAGGGTAAGGAACACTGAAGCTTTCTTT. It translates to CASSSNRVRNTEAFF.